The clone carrying this T cell receptor (beta chain) has more than one count but fewer than ten. No antigen is known for it. These data come from a study of T cell responses to AZD1222 COVID-19 vaccine. General study points: Scientists sampled the repertoires only once the peak T cell response had passed.

Generated by immunoSEQ multiplex PCR, the TCRdb table keeps only in-frame clones and is missing some. The sample lists 45,000 to 70,000 clones; around 87% were seen once. CDR3 length: 14 amino acids. The germline V gene has CDR1 SGHVS and CDR2 FQNEAQ. Trimming took 3 bases from V and 1 from J, leaving 9 bases between them. The input for sequencing was peripheral blood, taken on day 0 of AZD1222 vaccination. This receptor was identified in an adult in good health. The chain uses TRBV7-8 and TRBJ2-5; TRBD1 might be the D (6 bases). CDR3 bases: TGTGCCAGCAGCTTCCAGGGGCGCCAAGAGACCCAGTACTTC. This translates into CASSFQGRQETQYF.